The table lists the clone carrying this T cell receptor (beta chain) with a few counts. This sample was taken from a study of T-cell memory formation after mild COVID-19. Via MiXCR, TCRdb re-called the 5' RACE reads, giving one row per CDR3 protein. The data show roughly 110,000 distinct CDR3 sequences, roughly an eighth seen once. This CDR3 contains 17 residues. V was trimmed by 4 bases and J by 4 bases, leaving 21 bases between them. Germline V gene lookup returns CDR1 SGDLS and CDR2 YYNGEE. The source of this sequence is an adult woman who had mild COVID-19 (a few samples of this study predate the infection). Cell type and time point are not known. Sequencing used PBMCs or a T cell subset sorted from them (not recorded which). V gene TRBV9 combines with J gene TRBJ2-1, with a possible D match to TRBD1 (6 bases). The CDR3 bases are TGTGCCAGCAGCCCTTCTACCGGGACAAGTTCTTACAATGAGCAGTTCTTC. This sequence encodes CASSPSTGTSSYNEQFF.